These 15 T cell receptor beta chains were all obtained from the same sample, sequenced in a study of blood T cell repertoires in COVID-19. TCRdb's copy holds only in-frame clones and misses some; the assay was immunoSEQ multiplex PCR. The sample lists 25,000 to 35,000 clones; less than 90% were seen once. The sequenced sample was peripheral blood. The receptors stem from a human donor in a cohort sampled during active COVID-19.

This CDR3 reads CATSDFGGLTDTQYF. The CDR3 DNA sequence: TGTGCCACCAGTGATTTCGGGGGACTCACAGATACGCAGTATTTT. The chain couples TRBV24-1 to TRBJ2-3; tentative D call: TRBD2 (6 bases). The CDR3 is made up of 15 amino acids. From germline, CDR1 is KGHDR and CDR2 SFDVKD. With 1 base removed from V and 2 bases from J, the gap between germline ends came to 9 bases.

Written as DNA, the CDR3 is TGTGCCAGCAGCTTCGGGACAGGGTTGTATACGCAGTATTTT. The encoded protein is CASSFGTGLYTQYF. This chain joins TRBV7-2 and TRBJ2-3; 9 bases map to TRBD1. With 3 bases clipped from V and 7 bases from J, the junction kept 5 bases outside the gene matches. The CDR3 has 14 amino acids. Germline CDR1 reads SGHTA; CDR2 reads FQGNSA.

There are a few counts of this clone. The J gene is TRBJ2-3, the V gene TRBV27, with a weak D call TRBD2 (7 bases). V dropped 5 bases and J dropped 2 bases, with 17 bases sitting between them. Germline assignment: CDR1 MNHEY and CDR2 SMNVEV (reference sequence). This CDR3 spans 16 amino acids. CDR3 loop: CASSTARGADTDTQYF. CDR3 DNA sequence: TGTGCCAGCAGTACCGCTCGGGGGGCCGACACAGATACGCAGTATTTT.

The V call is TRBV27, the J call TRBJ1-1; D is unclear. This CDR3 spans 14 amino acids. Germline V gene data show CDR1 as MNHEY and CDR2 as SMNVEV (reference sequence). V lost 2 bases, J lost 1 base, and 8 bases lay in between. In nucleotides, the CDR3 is TGTGCCAGCAGTTTAAAGCTTCGGAACACTGAAGCTTTCTTT. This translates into CASSLKLRNTEAFF.

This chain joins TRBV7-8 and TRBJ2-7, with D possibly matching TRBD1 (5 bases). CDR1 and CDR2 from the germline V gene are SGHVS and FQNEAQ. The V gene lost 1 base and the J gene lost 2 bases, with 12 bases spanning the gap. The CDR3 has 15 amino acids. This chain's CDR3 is CASSLGSAGTYEQYF. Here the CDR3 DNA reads TGTGCCAGCAGCTTAGGTTCCGCAGGGACCTACGAGCAGTACTTC.

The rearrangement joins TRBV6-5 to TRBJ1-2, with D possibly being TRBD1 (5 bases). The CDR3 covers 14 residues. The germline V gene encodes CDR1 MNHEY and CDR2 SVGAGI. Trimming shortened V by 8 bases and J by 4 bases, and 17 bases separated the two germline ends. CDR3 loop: CASSHGGNPYGYTF. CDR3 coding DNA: TGTGCCAGCTCCCACGGGGGTAACCCCTATGGCTACACCTTC.

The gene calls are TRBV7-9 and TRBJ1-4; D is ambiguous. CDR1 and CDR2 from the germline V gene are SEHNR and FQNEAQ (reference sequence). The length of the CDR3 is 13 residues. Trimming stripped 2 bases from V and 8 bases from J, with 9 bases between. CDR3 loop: CASSLWTGEKLFF. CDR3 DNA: TGTGCCAGCAGCTTATGGACGGGGGAAAAACTGTTTTTT.

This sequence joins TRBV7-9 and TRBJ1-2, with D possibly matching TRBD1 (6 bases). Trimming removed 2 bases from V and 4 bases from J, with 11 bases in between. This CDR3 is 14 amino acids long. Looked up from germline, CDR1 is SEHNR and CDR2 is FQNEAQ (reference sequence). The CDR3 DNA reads TGTGCCAGCAGCTTAAGGCGACAGGCCTATGGCTACACCTTC. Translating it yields CASSLRRQAYGYTF.

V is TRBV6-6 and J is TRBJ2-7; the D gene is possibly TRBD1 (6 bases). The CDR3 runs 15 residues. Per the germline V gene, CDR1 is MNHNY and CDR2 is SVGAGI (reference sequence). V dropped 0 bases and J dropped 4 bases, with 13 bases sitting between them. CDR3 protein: CASSYSSQGPYEQYF. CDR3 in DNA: TGTGCCAGCAGTTACTCATCACAGGGTCCTTACGAGCAGTACTTC.

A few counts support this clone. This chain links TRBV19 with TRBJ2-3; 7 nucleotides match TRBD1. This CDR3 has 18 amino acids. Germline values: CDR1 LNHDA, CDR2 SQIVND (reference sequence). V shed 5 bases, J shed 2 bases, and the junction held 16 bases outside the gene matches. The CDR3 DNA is TGTGCCAGTAGTCCCGGGCTAAACAGGGGAAAACTCACAGATACGCAGTATTTT. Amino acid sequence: CASSPGLNRGKLTDTQYF.

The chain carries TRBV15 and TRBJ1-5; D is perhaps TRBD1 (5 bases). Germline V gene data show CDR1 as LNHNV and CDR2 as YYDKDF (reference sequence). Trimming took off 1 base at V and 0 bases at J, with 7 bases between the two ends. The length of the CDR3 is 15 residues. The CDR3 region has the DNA TGTGCCACCAGCAGAGGGGGGGGTAGCAATCAGCCCCAGCATTTT. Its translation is CATSRGGGSNQPQHF.

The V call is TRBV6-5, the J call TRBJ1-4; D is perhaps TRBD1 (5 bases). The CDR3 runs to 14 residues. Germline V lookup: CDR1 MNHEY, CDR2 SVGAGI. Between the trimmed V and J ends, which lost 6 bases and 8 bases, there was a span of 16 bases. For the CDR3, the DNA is TGTGCCAGCAGGCCGGGAGGGGTCGGAGAAAAACTGTTTTTT. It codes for CASRPGGVGEKLFF.

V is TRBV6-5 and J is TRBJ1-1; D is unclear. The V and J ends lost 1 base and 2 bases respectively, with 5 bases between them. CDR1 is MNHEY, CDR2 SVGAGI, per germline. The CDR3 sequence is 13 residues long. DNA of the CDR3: TGTGCCAGCAGTTACTGGCAAAACACTGAAGCTTTCTTT. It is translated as CASSYWQNTEAFF.

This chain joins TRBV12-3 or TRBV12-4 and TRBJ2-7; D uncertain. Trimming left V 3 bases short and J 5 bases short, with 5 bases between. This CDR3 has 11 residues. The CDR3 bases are TGTGCCAGCAGTTTTGAGGACGAGCAGTACTTC. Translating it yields CASSFEDEQYF.

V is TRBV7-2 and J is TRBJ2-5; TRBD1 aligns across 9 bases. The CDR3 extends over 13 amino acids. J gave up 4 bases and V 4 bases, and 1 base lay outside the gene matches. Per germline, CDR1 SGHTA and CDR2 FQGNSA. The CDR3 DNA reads TGTGCCAGCAGCTCGGGACAGGGAGAGACCCAGTACTTC. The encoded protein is CASSSGQGETQYF.